What follows is one T cell receptor (beta chain) and its context. This sample was included in a study of shared clonotypes between healthy human individuals. Whole-study context: A couple of women and a few men aged 18 to 49 served as donors.

Using immunoSEQ multiplex PCR, the repertoire was profiled, and TCRdb retains in-frame clones only, with some absent. This table holds 1.6 million or so clones, roughly 96% found once. The sequenced material came from naive CD4+ T cells sorted from blood. Subset: CD45RA+ positively selected. The sequence came from a young man in good health.

The CDR3: CASSGGTGGYEQYF. The CDR3 bases are TGCGCCAGCAGCGGCGGGACAGGGGGATACGAGCAGTACTTC. The chain uses TRBV5-1 and TRBJ2-7; TRBD1 matches at 11 bases. CDR1 and CDR2 (germline): SGHRS, YFSETQ. Germline trimming cut 4 bases from V and 4 bases from J; bases unmatched to any gene: 4. The CDR3 runs to 14 residues.